This T cell receptor (beta chain) was captured in a study of spatial heterogeneity in lung cancer. Study summary: The donor group consisted of over 55 patients who had untreated, early-stage non-small cell lung cancer. Follow-up PBMC specimens underwent sequencing when available; their median timing was roughly 2 years after resection.

Every molecule of TCR cDNA had its own unique molecular identifier. TCRdb reanalysed the 5' RACE reads using MiXCR and keeps one entry per CDR3 protein. In the table there are under 75,000 distinct CDR3 sequences, 7.5% to 10% of which are singletons. Noted time point: blood at routine non-recurrence follow-up after resection. Trimming left V 6 bases short and J 4 bases short, with 23 bases between. This CDR3 contains 17 residues. This sample comprised PBMCs, obtained at follow-up. The chain links TRBV12-3 or TRBV12-4 to TRBJ2-3; weak D call: TRBD2 (5 bases). The TCR comes from a female donor with early-stage non-small cell lung cancer. In nucleotides, the CDR3 is TGTGCCAGCAGCCCCACTCGTCGGAGGTCCCCCGCAGATACGCAGTATTTT. Translated, it gives CASSPTRRRSPADTQYF.